This T cell receptor beta chain was retrieved from a study of identical twins. This clonotype was found a few times. TCRdb processed the 5' RACE reads anew with MiXCR; each CDR3 protein has one entry. Among roughly 1.6 million distinct CDR3 sequences listed, 32% were seen once. The germline gives CDR1 KGHDR, CDR2 SFDVKD. The CDR3 has 13 amino acids. The ends were cut back, 5 bases at V and 4 bases at J, with 5 bases in the middle. The sequenced sample consisted of cord blood. The TCR comes from a newborn girl in good health. The chain recombines TRBV24-1 with TRBJ2-6; D uncertain. Written as DNA, the CDR3 is TGTGCCACCAGTGTACCCGGGGCCAACGTCCTGACTTTC. It codes for CATSVPGANVLTF.